This T cell receptor (beta chain) came from a study of PD-1 and CTLA-4 blockade in melanoma. Measured with immunoSEQ multiplex PCR; TCRdb has only the in-frame clones, and not every one. The table shows about 31,000 clones, with about 88% occurring only once. From germline, CDR1 is MNHEY and CDR2 SMNVEV (reference sequence). This CDR3 has 16 amino acids. V was cut by 2 bases and J by 5 bases, with 15 bases left in between. The sample consisted of CD8+ T cells from peripheral blood, taken from a patient given anti-PD-1 treatment. The V and J genes are TRBV27 and TRBJ2-2, with TRBD1 as a possible D gene (6 bases). The sequence was obtained from a human donor with melanoma. CDR3 in amino acids: CASSLIRGQGTGELFF. The CDR3 coding sequence is TGTGCCAGCAGTTTAATCAGGGGCCAAGGGACCGGGGAGCTGTTTTTT.